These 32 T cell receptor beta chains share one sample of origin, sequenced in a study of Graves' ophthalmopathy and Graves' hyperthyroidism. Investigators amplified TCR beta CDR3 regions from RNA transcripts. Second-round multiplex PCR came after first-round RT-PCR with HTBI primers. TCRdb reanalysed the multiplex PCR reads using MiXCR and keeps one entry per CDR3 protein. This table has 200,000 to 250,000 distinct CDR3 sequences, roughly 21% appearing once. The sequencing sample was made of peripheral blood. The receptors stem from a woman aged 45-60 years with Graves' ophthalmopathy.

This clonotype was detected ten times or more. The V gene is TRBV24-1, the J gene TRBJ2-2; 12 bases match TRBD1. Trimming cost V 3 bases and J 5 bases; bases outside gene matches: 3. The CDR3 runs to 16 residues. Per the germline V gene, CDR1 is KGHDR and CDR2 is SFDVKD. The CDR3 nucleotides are TGTGCCACCAGTGATCGGGACAGGGGGCTTACCGGGGAGCTGTTTTTT. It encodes CATSDRDRGLTGELFF.

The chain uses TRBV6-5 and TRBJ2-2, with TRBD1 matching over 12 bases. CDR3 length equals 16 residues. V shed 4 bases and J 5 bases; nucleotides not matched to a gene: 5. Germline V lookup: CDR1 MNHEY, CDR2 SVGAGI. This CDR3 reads CASSSTGQGATGELFF. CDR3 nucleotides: TGTGCCAGCAGTTCTACGGGACAGGGGGCAACCGGGGAGCTGTTTTTT.

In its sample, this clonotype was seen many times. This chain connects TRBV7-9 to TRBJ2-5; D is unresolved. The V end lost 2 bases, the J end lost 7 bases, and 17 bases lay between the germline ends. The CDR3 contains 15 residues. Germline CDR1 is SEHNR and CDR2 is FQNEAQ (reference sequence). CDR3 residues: CASSLIGRLVGTQYF. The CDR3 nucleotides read TGTGCCAGCAGCTTAATAGGGCGGCTCGTAGGGACCCAGTACTTC. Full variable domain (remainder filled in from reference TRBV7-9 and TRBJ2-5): DTGVSQNPRHKITKRGQNVTFRCDPISEHNRLYWYRQTLGQGPEFLTYFQNEAQLEKSRLLSDRFSAERPKGSFSTLEIQRTEQGDSAMYLCASSLIGRLVGTQYFGPGTRLLVL.

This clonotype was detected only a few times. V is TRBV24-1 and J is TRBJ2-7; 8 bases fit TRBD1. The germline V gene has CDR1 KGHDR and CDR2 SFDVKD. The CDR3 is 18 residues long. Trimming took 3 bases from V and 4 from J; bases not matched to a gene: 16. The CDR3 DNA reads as TGTGCCACCAGTGATGCCCCCGGGACAGGATTCAACCGATACGAGCAGTACTTC. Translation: CATSDAPGTGFNRYEQYF.

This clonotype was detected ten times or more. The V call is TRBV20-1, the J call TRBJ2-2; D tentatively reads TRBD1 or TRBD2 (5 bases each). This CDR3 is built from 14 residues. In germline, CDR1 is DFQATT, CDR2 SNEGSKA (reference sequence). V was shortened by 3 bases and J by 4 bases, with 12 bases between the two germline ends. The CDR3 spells CSARPHGGTGELFF. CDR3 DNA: TGCAGTGCTAGGCCCCATGGGGGCACCGGGGAGCTGTTTTTT.

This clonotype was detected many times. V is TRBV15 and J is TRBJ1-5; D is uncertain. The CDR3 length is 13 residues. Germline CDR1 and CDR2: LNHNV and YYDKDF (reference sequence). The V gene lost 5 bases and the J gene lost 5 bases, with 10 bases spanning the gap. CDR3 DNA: TGTGCCACCAGCCGAAGAAGCGATCAGCCCCAGCATTTT. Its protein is CATSRRSDQPQHF.

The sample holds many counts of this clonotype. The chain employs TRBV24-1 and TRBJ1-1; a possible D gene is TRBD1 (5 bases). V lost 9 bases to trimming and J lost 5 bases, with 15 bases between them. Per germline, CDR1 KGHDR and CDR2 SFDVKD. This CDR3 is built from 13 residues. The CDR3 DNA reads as TGTGCCACCTCTAGGGACGCCGTGACTGAAGCTTTCTTT. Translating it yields CATSRDAVTEAFF.

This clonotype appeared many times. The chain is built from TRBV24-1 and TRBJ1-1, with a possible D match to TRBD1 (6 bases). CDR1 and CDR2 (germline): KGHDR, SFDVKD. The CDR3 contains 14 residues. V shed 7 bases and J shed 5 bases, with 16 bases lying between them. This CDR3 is CATRGGPSGTEAFF. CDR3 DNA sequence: TGTGCCACCAGAGGGGGGCCCTCAGGGACTGAAGCTTTCTTT.

The CDR3 DNA reads TGTGCCAGCATCAGCCGGACAGGGATTGGAAACACCATATATTTT. Its translation is CASISRTGIGNTIYF. The chain has TRBV6-1 and TRBJ1-3, with 8 bases fitting TRBD1. V was pared by 7 bases and J by 3 bases, with 8 bases of the junction left unmatched. The germline V gene encodes CDR1 MNHNS and CDR2 SASEGT. The CDR3 length is 15 residues.

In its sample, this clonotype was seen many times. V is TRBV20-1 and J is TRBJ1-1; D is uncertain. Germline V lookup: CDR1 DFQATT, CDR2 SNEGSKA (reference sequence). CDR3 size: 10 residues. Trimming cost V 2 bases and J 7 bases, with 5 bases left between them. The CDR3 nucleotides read TGCAGTGCTAGATCAAGTGAAGCTTTCTTT. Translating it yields CSARSSEAFF.

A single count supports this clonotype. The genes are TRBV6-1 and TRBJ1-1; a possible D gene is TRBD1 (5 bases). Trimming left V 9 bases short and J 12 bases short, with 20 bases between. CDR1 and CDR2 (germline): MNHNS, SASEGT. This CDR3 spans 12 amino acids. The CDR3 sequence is CASTRGAGVPFF. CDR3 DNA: TGTGCCAGTACTAGGGGCGCAGGTGTACCTTTCTTT.

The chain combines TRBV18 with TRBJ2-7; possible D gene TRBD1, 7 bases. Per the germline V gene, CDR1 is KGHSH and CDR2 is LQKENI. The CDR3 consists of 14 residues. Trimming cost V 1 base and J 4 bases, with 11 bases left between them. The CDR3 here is CASSPRPGGYEQYF. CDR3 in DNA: TGTGCCAGCTCACCACGGCCAGGGGGGTACGAGCAGTACTTC.

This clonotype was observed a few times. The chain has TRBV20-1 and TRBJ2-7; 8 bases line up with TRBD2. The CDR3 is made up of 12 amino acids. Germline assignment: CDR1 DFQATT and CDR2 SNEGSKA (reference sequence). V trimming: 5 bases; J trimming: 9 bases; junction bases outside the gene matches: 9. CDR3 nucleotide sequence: TGCAGTGCTGGCCCAGCGGGAGTCTCGCAGTACTTC. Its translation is CSAGPAGVSQYF.

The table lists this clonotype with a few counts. The CDR3 spells CASSRSGQGGLFTEAFF. CDR3 nucleotides: TGTGCCAGCAGCCGTAGCGGACAGGGGGGTCTTTTCACTGAAGCTTTCTTT. The V and J genes are TRBV3-1 and TRBJ1-1; 10 bases fit TRBD1. This CDR3 region has 17 residues. V was pared by 4 bases and J by 4 bases, with 12 bases of the junction left unmatched. Germline-derived CDR1 and CDR2 are LGHDT and YNNKEL (reference sequence). Full variable domain (missing parts from reference TRBV3-1 and TRBJ1-1): DTAVSQTPKYLVTQMGNDKSIKCEQNLGHDTMYWYKQDSKKFLKIMFSYNNKELIINETVPNRFSPKSPDKAHLNLHINSLELGDSAVYFCASSRSGQGGLFTEAFFGQGTRLTVV.

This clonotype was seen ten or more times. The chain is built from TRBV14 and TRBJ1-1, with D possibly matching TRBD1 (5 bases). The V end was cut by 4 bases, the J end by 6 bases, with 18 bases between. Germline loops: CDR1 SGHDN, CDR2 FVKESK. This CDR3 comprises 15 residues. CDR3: CASSRHGALQAEAFF. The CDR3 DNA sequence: TGTGCCAGCAGCCGACACGGGGCACTCCAAGCTGAAGCTTTCTTT.

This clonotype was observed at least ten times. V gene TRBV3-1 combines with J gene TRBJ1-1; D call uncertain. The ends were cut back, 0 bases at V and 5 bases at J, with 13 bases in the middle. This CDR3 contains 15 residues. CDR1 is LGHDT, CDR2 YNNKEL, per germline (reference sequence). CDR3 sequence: CASSQELGGRTEAFF. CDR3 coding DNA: TGTGCCAGCAGCCAAGAGCTGGGTGGTAGGACTGAAGCTTTCTTT.

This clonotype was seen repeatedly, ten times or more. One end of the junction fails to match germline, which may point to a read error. CDR3 loop: CASAPSTGHRVF. CDR3 coding DNA: TGCGCCAGCGCCCCCTCCACGGGACATAGGGTCTTC. The genes are TRBV5-1 and TRBJ2-7; maybe TRBD1 (6 bases). Per the germline V gene, CDR1 is SGHRS and CDR2 is YFSETQ. The CDR3 covers 12 residues.

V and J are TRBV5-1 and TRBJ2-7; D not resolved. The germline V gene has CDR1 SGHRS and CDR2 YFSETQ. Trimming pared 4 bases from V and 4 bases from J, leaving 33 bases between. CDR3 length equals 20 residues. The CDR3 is CASSVRINTNPTSEPYEQYF. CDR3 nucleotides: TGCGCCAGCAGCGTCCGAATTAACACCAACCCTACCAGTGAACCTTACGAGCAGTACTTC.

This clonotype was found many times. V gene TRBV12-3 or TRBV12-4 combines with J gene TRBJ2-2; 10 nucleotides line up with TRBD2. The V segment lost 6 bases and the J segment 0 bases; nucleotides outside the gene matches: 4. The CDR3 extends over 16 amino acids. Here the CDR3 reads CASSLSGRANTGELFF. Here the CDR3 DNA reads TGTGCCAGCAGCCTAAGCGGGAGGGCGAACACCGGGGAGCTGTTTTTT.

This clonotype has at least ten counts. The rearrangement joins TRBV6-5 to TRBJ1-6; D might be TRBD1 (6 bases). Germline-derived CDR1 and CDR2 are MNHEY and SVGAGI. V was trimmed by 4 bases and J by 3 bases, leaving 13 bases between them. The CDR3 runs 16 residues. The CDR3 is CASSSYRVDYNSPLHF. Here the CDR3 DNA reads TGTGCCAGCAGTTCGTACAGGGTAGACTATAATTCACCCCTCCACTTT.

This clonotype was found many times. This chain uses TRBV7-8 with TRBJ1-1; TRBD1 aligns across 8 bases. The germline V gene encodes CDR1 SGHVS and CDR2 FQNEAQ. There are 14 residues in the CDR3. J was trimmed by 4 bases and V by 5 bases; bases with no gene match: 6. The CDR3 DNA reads TGTGCCAGCAGCCTCGACAGGGGTGGCACTGAAGCTTTCTTT. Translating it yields CASSLDRGGTEAFF. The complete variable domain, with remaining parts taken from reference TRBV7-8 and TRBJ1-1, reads GAGVSQSPRYKVAKRGQDVALRCDPISGHVSLFWYQQALGQGPEFLTYFQNEAQLDKSGLPSDRFFAERPEGSVSTLKIQRTQQEDSAVYLCASSLDRGGTEAFFGQGTRLTVV.

CDR3: CASSLALSSNTGELFF. CDR3 nucleotides: TGTGCCAGCAGCTTAGCGCTTAGCAGTAACACCGGGGAGCTGTTTTTT. This sequence joins TRBV7-2 and TRBJ2-2; no clear D gene. The CDR3 extends over 16 amino acids. Trimming stripped 0 bases from V and 2 bases from J, with 10 bases between. Germline CDR1 reads SGHTA; CDR2 reads FQGNSA.

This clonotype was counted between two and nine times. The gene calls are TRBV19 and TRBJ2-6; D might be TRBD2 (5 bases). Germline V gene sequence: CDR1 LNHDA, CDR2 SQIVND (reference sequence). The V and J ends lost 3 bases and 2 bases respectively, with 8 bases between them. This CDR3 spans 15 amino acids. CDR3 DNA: TGTGCCAGTAGTATCTTCGGGGCTGGGGCCAACGTCCTGACTTTC. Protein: CASSIFGAGANVLTF.

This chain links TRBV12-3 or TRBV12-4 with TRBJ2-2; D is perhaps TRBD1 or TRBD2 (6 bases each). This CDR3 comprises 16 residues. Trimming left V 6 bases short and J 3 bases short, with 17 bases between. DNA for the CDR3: TGTGCCAGCAGCCGGGGGCTTCGTGTCTACACCGGGGAGCTGTTTTTT. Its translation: CASSRGLRVYTGELFF.

The chain's CDR3 is CASTTEGRVNTEAFF. The CDR3 coding sequence is TGTGCCAGTACGACCGAGGGACGGGTGAACACTGAAGCTTTCTTT. V usage is TRBV28 and J usage is TRBJ1-1; TRBD1 is a possible D gene (5 bases). Germline loops: CDR1 MDHEN, CDR2 SYDVKM. This CDR3 region has 15 residues. V gave up 9 bases and J gave up 0 bases, with 17 bases separating them.

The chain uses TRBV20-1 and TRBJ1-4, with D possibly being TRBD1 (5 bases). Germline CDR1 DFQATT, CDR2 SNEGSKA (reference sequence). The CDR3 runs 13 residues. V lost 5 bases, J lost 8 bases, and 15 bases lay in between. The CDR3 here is CSAPGDGGEKLFF. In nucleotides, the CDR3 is TGCAGTGCTCCCGGGGACGGTGGGGAAAAACTGTTTTTT.

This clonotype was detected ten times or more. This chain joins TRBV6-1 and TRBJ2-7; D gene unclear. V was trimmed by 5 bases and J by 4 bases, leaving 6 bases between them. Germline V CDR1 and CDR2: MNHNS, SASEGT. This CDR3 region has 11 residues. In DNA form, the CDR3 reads TGTGCCAGCAGTCCCGAATACGAGCAGTACTTC. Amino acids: CASSPEYEQYF.

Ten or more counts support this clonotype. Written as DNA, the CDR3 is TGTGCCAGCAGTGTCGTGGGTTCCTACGAGCAGTACTTC. Translating gives CASSVVGSYEQYF. The gene calls are TRBV2 and TRBJ2-7, with unresolved D. This CDR3 is 13 amino acids long. V gave up 4 bases and J gave up 1 base, with 8 bases separating them. Germline V gene sequence: CDR1 SNHLY, CDR2 FYNNEI.

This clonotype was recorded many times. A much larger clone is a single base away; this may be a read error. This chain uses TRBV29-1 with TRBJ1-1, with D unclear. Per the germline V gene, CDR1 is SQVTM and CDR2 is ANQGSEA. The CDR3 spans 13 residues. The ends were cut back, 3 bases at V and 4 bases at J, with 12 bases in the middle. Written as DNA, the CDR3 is TGCAGCGTTGACCGGCGGATCGGCACTGAAGCTTTCTTT. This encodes CSVDRRIGTEAFF.

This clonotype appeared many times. The chain's CDR3 is CASTSREVRSDTQYF. For the CDR3, the DNA is TGTGCCAGCACGAGCCGGGAGGTGAGATCAGATACGCAGTATTTT. The rearrangement uses TRBV6-2 or TRBV6-3 and TRBJ2-3; 7 bases line up with TRBD2. Germline V gene data show CDR1 as MNHEY and CDR2 as SVGEGT. Trimming at V came to 7 bases and at J to 4 bases, leaving 11 bases not matched to a gene. The CDR3 length is 15 residues.

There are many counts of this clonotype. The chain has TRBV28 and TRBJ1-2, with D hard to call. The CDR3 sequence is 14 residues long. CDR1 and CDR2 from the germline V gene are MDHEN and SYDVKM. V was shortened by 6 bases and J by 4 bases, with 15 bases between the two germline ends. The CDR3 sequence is CASRRAGRIYGYTF. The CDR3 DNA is TGTGCCAGCAGACGAGCTGGTCGGATCTATGGCTACACCTTC.

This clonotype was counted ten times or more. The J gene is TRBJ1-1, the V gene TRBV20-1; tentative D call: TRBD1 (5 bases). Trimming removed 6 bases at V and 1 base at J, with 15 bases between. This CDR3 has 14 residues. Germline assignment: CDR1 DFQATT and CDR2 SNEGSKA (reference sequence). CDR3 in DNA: TGCAGTGCCCCAGGGAGATCCCAGAACACTGAAGCTTTCTTT. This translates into CSAPGRSQNTEAFF.